The 3 T cell receptor beta chains listed next were all sequenced from one sample in a study of glioma-infiltrating T cells. Using RNA template, CDR3s of TCR alpha and beta were amplified with iRepertoire arm-PCR. TCRdb reprocessed the multiplex PCR reads via MiXCR and lists one record per CDR3 protein. Here the sample spans more than 300,000 distinct CDR3 sequences, 41% being singletons. The sample consisted of glioma tissue, nonneoplastic brain tissue, or PBMCs (not recorded which). The receptors stem from a human donor with low-grade glioma or glioblastoma, undergoing nonglioma brain surgery, or in good health (not recorded which).

This clonotype was counted a few times. V usage is TRBV7-9 and J usage is TRBJ1-2; 7 bases line up with TRBD1. V lost 5 bases and J lost 14; bases outside the gene matches: 11. This CDR3 spans 12 amino acids. The V gene's germline CDR1 is SEHNR and CDR2 FQNEAQ (reference sequence). The CDR3 nucleotides are TGTGCCAGCAGCCCAATCGACAGGGTCGGGACCTTC. It specifies CASSPIDRVGTF.

V is TRBV6-5 and J is TRBJ1-1, with TRBD1 as a possible D gene (5 bases). The CDR3 has 11 amino acids. Between the trimmed V and J ends, which lost 7 bases and 7 bases, there was a span of 10 bases. The germline CDR1 and CDR2 sequences are MNHEY and SVGAGI. CDR3 protein: CASTSGDEAFF. Written as DNA, the CDR3 is TGTGCCAGCACCTCGGGGGATGAAGCTTTCTTT.

The rearrangement joins TRBV28 to TRBJ1-5; TRBD1 matches at 11 bases. The CDR3 is 20 amino acids. V was pared by 6 bases and J by 11 bases, with 27 bases of the junction left unmatched. Looked up from germline, CDR1 is MDHEN and CDR2 is SYDVKM. The chain's CDR3 is CASSYTLGQGAIGIFGAQHF. In DNA form, the CDR3 reads TGTGCCAGCAGCTATACCCTCGGACAGGGGGCTATTGGGATCTTTGGAGCCCAGCATTTT.